Described below is a single TCR beta chain sequence and its context. CDR1 is SGHRS, CDR2 YFSETQ, per germline. The CDR3 runs 14 residues. V lost 8 bases and J lost 9; bases outside the gene matches: 9. These data are taken from a study of blood T cell repertoires in COVID-19. Study summary: Collection of acute and convalescent COVID-19 samples took place in the United States, Italy and Spain. Nucleic acid was either cDNA or gDNA, and it came from T cells, B-cell-depleted T cells, or PBMCs.

This table comes from immunoSEQ multiplex PCR, and its TCRdb copy is limited to in-frame clones, with some not included. The profile shows about 230,000 clones, around four fifths of them singletons. This chain joins TRBV5-1 and TRBJ1-6; 9 bases are a match to TRBD1. The TCR comes from a woman in her 70s with active or convalescent COVID-19. Sequencing input: peripheral blood. CDR3 coding DNA: TGCGCCAGTCGGGGGACAGGGTTCGCTTCACCCCTCCACTTT. This encodes CASRGTGFASPLHF. Complete variable domain (other parts from reference TRBV5-1 and TRBJ1-6): KAGVTQTPRYLIKTRGQQVTLSCSPISGHRSVSWYQQTPGQGLQFLFEYFSETQRNKGNFPGRFSGRQFSNSRSEMNVSTLELGDSALYLCASRGTGFASPLHFGNGTRLTVT.